Below are 13 T cell receptor beta chains sequenced from a single sample in a study of neurological immune-mediated disorders. MiXCR, run by TCRdb on the 5' RACE reads, gives a single entry per CDR3 protein. Among some 60,000 distinct CDR3 sequences listed, approximately 4% were seen once. Sequencing was done on a sample of PBMCs. The receptors derive from a woman aged 25-40 years with multiple sclerosis.

There are many counts of this clonotype. V gene TRBV7-2 combines with J gene TRBJ2-3; D gene unclear. The CDR3 runs 11 residues. Looked up from germline, CDR1 is SGHTA and CDR2 is FQGNSA. With 4 bases removed from V and 4 bases from J, the gap between germline ends came to 3 bases. Here the CDR3 reads CASSWADTQYF. The DNA of the CDR3 is TGTGCCAGCAGCTGGGCAGATACGCAGTATTTT. The full variable domain, in which reference TRBV7-2 and TRBJ2-3 provide the parts outside the CDR3, is GAGVSQSPSNKVTEKGKDVELRCDPISGHTALYWYRQSLGQGLEFLIYFQGNSAPDKSGLPSDRFSAERTGGSVSTLTIQRTQQEDSAVYLCASSWADTQYFGPGTRLTVL.

This clonotype was picked up many times. The V call is TRBV7-6, the J call TRBJ2-2; 12 bases are a match to TRBD2. This CDR3 is built from 17 residues. Losses at the gene ends were 4 bases for V and 1 base for J; bases not matched to a gene: 4. CDR1 and CDR2 from the germline V gene are SGHVS and FNYEAQ. The CDR3, as DNA: TGTGCCAGCAGCTCCCGGACTAGCGGGAAGAACACCGGGGAGCTGTTTTTT. It encodes CASSSRTSGKNTGELFF.

This clonotype was observed at least ten times. V is TRBV5-6 and J is TRBJ1-2; perhaps TRBD1 as D (5 bases). Trimming shortened V by 0 bases and J by 4 bases, and 16 bases separated the two germline ends. Looked up from germline, CDR1 is SGHDT and CDR2 is YYEEEE. The CDR3 is 16 residues long. In DNA, the CDR3 is TGTGCCAGCAGCTTGGGATTTCAGGGAACTGGCTATGGCTACACCTTC. Translated: CASSLGFQGTGYGYTF.

Ten or more counts support this clonotype. The CDR3 is CSARAQTGTVGPAQETQYF. In nucleotides, the CDR3 is TGCAGTGCTAGAGCCCAAACCGGGACAGTCGGACCGGCTCAAGAGACCCAGTACTTC. V and J are TRBV20-1 and TRBJ2-5; 7 nucleotides match TRBD1. Losses at the gene ends were 1 base for V and 2 bases for J; bases not matched to a gene: 19. The CDR3 length is 19 residues. Germline V gene lookup returns CDR1 DFQATT and CDR2 SNEGSKA (reference sequence).

This clonotype was found many times. The chain recombines TRBV6-6 with TRBJ1-5; TRBD1 might be the D (5 bases). Trimming cost V 10 bases and J 0 bases, with 16 bases left between them. Germline-derived CDR1 and CDR2 are MNHNY and SVGAGI (reference sequence). CDR3 length equals 15 residues. As DNA, the CDR3 is TGTGCCACCGTGGGTGGGGCGTATAGCAATCAGCCCCAGCATTTT. This sequence encodes CATVGGAYSNQPQHF.

The rearrangement uses TRBV5-5 and TRBJ2-1, with no clear D. This CDR3 contains 18 residues. The V gene's germline CDR1 is SGHKS and CDR2 YYEKEE (reference sequence). Trimming took 0 bases from V and 0 from J, leaving 16 bases between them. CDR3 nucleotide sequence: TGTGCCAGCAGCTTGGGGACCGGGTTTTCGAGCTCCTACAATGAGCAGTTCTTC. It is translated as CASSLGTGFSSSYNEQFF.

This clonotype was seen many times. This chain joins TRBV12-3 or TRBV12-4 and TRBJ1-2, with TRBD1 matching over 8 bases. V shed 7 bases and J 7 bases; nucleotides not matched to a gene: 11. The CDR3 loop spans 14 amino acids. This CDR3 reads CASTRTGRKGGYTF. CDR3 coding DNA: TGTGCCAGCACGCGGACAGGGAGGAAGGGTGGCTACACCTTC.

This clonotype was recorded many times. For the CDR3, the DNA is TGTGCCACCAGCAAAGAGGAGGGACGAGGGTTCAGTAGTAACTATGGCTACACCTTC. Encoded protein: CATSKEEGRGFSSNYGYTF. The V gene is TRBV15, the J gene TRBJ1-2; tentatively, D is TRBD1 (5 bases). This CDR3 region has 19 residues. Germline V gene sequence: CDR1 LNHNV, CDR2 YYDKDF (reference sequence). Trimming stripped 4 bases from V and 1 base from J, with 25 bases between.

This clonotype was recorded at least ten times. This chain links TRBV14 with TRBJ2-1, with 12 positions matching TRBD2. The CDR3 has 20 residues. V lost 1 base to trimming and J lost 0 bases; unmatched junction nucleotides: 10. Per germline, CDR1 SGHDN and CDR2 FVKESK. The CDR3 reads CASSQGYRTSGMSSYNEQFF. CDR3 in DNA: TGTGCCAGCAGCCAAGGTTACCGGACTAGCGGGATGAGCTCCTACAATGAGCAGTTCTTC. Based on the CDR3 plus reference TRBV14 and TRBJ2-1, the full variable domain is EAGVTQFPSHSVIEKGQTVTLRCDPISGHDNLYWYRRVMGKEIKFLLHFVKESKQDESGMPNNRFLAERTGGTYSTLKVQPAELEDSGVYFCASSQGYRTSGMSSYNEQFFGPGTRLTVL.

This clonotype appeared many times. V gene TRBV5-1 combines with J gene TRBJ2-3; 12 nucleotides agree with TRBD2. The CDR3 has 16 amino acids. The germline gives CDR1 SGHRS, CDR2 YFSETQ. V lost 3 bases to trimming and J lost 0 bases; unmatched junction nucleotides: 2. The CDR3 loop reads CASSSTSGGSTDTQYF. For the CDR3, the DNA is TGCGCCAGCAGCTCGACTAGCGGGGGAAGCACAGATACGCAGTATTTT. The entire variable domain, with the rest obtained from reference TRBV5-1 and TRBJ2-3, is as follows: KAGVTQTPRYLIKTRGQQVTLSCSPISGHRSVSWYQQTPGQGLQFLFEYFSETQRNKGNFPGRFSGRQFSNSRSEMNVSTLELGDSALYLCASSSTSGGSTDTQYFGPGTRLTVL.

This clonotype was seen many times. The chain uses TRBV20-1 and TRBJ2-2, with D unclear. V shed 0 bases and J shed 3 bases, with 11 bases lying between them. The V gene's germline CDR1 is DFQATT and CDR2 SNEGSKA (reference sequence). The CDR3 loop spans 15 amino acids. The CDR3 protein is CSARDKGLDTGELFF. The CDR3 DNA sequence: TGCAGTGCTAGAGATAAAGGGTTGGACACCGGGGAGCTGTTTTTT.

The chain links TRBV3-1 to TRBJ2-1, with TRBD2 matching over 13 bases. The V gene end was trimmed by 5 bases and the J gene end by 6 bases; junction bases not matched to a gene: 10. Germline-derived CDR1 and CDR2 are LGHDT and YNNKEL (reference sequence). This CDR3 comprises 17 residues. The CDR3 loop is CASSTGTSGTWVNEQFF. The DNA for the CDR3 is TGTGCCAGCAGCACCGGGACTAGCGGGACCTGGGTCAATGAGCAGTTCTTC.

In this sample, this clonotype turned up a few times. This sequence may be a read error, since a much larger clone differs from it by one base. This chain links TRBV12-3 or TRBV12-4 with TRBJ2-1; tentatively, D is TRBD2 (6 bases). The V end was cut by 6 bases, the J end by 13 bases, with 19 bases between. This CDR3 is built from 13 residues. The CDR3 coding sequence is TGTGCCAGCAGCAAAGAAAACCGGGACTCACAGTTCTTC. This translates into CASSKENRDSQFF.